The 24 T cell receptor beta chains listed next were all sequenced from one sample in a study of cytomegalovirus exposure and HLA in healthy donors. Sequencing used immunoSEQ multiplex PCR; TCRdb keeps in-frame clones, though not all of them. The repertoire consists of 200,000 or so clones, with around four fifths occurring once and the leading ten covering roughly 5.4%. The source material was PBMCs. These receptors all stem from a woman between 18 and 29 years old in good health and CMV-seronegative.

The chain is built from TRBV5-1 and TRBJ2-7, with D unclear. This CDR3 comprises 16 residues. The germline CDR1 and CDR2 sequences are SGHRS and YFSETQ. V lost 0 bases, J lost 7 bases, and 20 bases lay in between. The CDR3: CASSLAHVAPRREQYF. The CDR3 region has the DNA TGCGCCAGCAGCTTGGCCCACGTAGCCCCCCGAAGGGAGCAGTACTTC. The whole variable domain, remainder taken from reference TRBV5-1 and TRBJ2-7, is KAGVTQTPRYLIKTRGQQVTLSCSPISGHRSVSWYQQTPGQGLQFLFEYFSETQRNKGNFPGRFSGRQFSNSRSEMNVSTLELGDSALYLCASSLAHVAPRREQYFGPGTRLTVT.

This clone was seen a single time. This chain links TRBV4-1 with TRBJ1-1; no clear D gene. V lost 3 bases and J lost 0, with 14 bases in between. This CDR3 contains 16 residues. The V gene's germline CDR1 is MGHRA and CDR2 YSYEKL. The CDR3 DNA is TGCGCCAGCAGCCACCGGACGCTTGGACTGAACACTGAAGCTTTCTTT. The encoded protein is CASSHRTLGLNTEAFF.

The chain is built from TRBV5-1 and TRBJ2-7, with D maybe TRBD2 (7 bases). Between the trimmed V and J ends, which lost 5 bases and 3 bases, there was a span of 15 bases. The germline gives CDR1 SGHRS, CDR2 YFSETQ. This CDR3 has 14 amino acids. CDR3 residues: CASSSRGGDYEQYF. CDR3 coding DNA: TGCGCCAGCAGTTCCAGGGGAGGGGACTACGAGCAGTACTTC.

The gene calls are TRBV5-4 and TRBJ2-7; 11 bases line up with TRBD2. Germline V CDR1 and CDR2: SGHNT, YYREEE (reference sequence). This CDR3 is built from 15 residues. V lost 4 bases and J lost 2; bases outside the gene matches: 5. This chain's CDR3 is CASSAGTSGTYEQYF. The CDR3 coding sequence is TGTGCCAGCAGCGCCGGGACTAGCGGAACCTACGAGCAGTACTTC.

This clone has a single count. The chain has TRBV5-1 and TRBJ2-7; D is unresolved. From germline, CDR1 is SGHRS and CDR2 YFSETQ. This CDR3 has 16 residues. Trimming stripped 2 bases from V and 1 base from J, with 16 bases between. The CDR3 here is CASSFGVGGNSYEQYF. The CDR3 region has the DNA TGCGCCAGCAGCTTTGGTGTCGGCGGAAATTCCTACGAGCAGTACTTC. Combining the CDR3 with reference TRBV5-1 and TRBJ2-7 gives the whole variable domain KAGVTQTPRYLIKTRGQQVTLSCSPISGHRSVSWYQQTPGQGLQFLFEYFSETQRNKGNFPGRFSGRQFSNSRSEMNVSTLELGDSALYLCASSFGVGGNSYEQYFGPGTRLTVT.

For the CDR3, the DNA is TGTGCCAGCAGCTTAGGGACAGGGGGTGAAAAACTGTTTTTT. Its translation is CASSLGTGGEKLFF. The rearrangement joins TRBV11-2 to TRBJ1-4; 10 bases map to TRBD1. Germline V gene lookup returns CDR1 SGHAT and CDR2 FQNNGV. This CDR3 is built from 14 residues. After removal of 1 base from V and 7 bases from J, the junction contained 0 bases not matched to a gene.

The chain couples TRBV21-1 to TRBJ1-1; the table's D call of TRBD1 was not tested on the DNA. TRBV21-1 has pseudogene status. This CDR3 is built from 14 residues. The CDR3 protein is CASTRVRRRTEAFF. The CDR3 bases are TGTGCCAGCACCAGGGTTCGTAGACGGACTGAAGCTTTCTTT.

The CDR3 bases are TGCGCCAGCAGCTTGGCTCCGGGGAGAGTGGCAGGAAACACCATATATTTT. It specifies CASSLAPGRVAGNTIYF. The chain has TRBV5-1 and TRBJ1-3; D remains unclear. The CDR3 is 17 residues long. V gave up 0 bases and J gave up 4 bases, with 17 bases separating them. CDR1 SGHRS and CDR2 YFSETQ come from the germline V gene.

V gene TRBV29-1 combines with J gene TRBJ1-4, with TRBD1 matching over 9 bases. Germline V CDR1 and CDR2: SQVTM, ANQGSEA. This CDR3 is 13 amino acids long. The V gene end was trimmed by 6 bases and the J gene end by 6 bases; junction bases not matched to a gene: 5. The CDR3 sequence is CSVLQGADEKLFF. In DNA form, the CDR3 reads TGCAGCGTGCTACAGGGGGCGGATGAAAAACTGTTTTTT.

This clone has a single count. V gene TRBV9 combines with J gene TRBJ1-2; D gene uncertain. Trimming removed 3 bases at V and 5 bases at J, with 17 bases between. Germline assignment: CDR1 SGDLS and CDR2 YYNGEE. This CDR3 contains 15 residues. The CDR3 protein is CASSAEGSPLYGYTF. CDR3 bases: TGTGCCAGCAGCGCTGAAGGGTCTCCTCTGTATGGCTACACCTTC.

The J gene is TRBJ2-1, the V gene TRBV4-1, with 10 positions matching TRBD2. From germline, CDR1 is MGHRA and CDR2 YSYEKL. After removal of 1 base from V and 9 bases from J, the junction contained 6 bases not matched to a gene. CDR3 length: 15 residues. The CDR3 protein is CASSQGLAGVGEQFF. The CDR3, as DNA: TGCGCCAGCAGCCAAGGTCTAGCGGGAGTCGGTGAGCAGTTCTTC.

The chain employs TRBV7-9 and TRBJ2-7, with a weak D call TRBD2 (6 bases). Looked up from germline, CDR1 is SEHNR and CDR2 is FQNEAQ (reference sequence). Trimming removed 5 bases at V and 6 bases at J, with 20 bases between. The CDR3 has 15 amino acids. The CDR3 region is CASSPSRLQGGEQYF. CDR3 coding DNA: TGTGCCAGCAGCCCCTCACGTTTGCAGGGAGGCGAGCAGTACTTC.

The J gene is TRBJ2-2, the V gene TRBV6-1; 8 bases map to TRBD1. J was trimmed by 6 bases and V by 10 bases; bases with no gene match: 10. Germline V lookup: CDR1 MNHNS, CDR2 SASEGT. The CDR3 consists of 14 residues. The CDR3 region has the DNA TGTGCCACCAGGCCGGGACAGGTCCCCGGGGAGCTGTTTTTT. The encoded protein is CATRPGQVPGELFF.

V gene TRBV5-6 combines with J gene TRBJ2-5, with 7 positions matching TRBD2. Germline trimming cut 5 bases from V and 9 bases from J; bases unmatched to any gene: 13. The CDR3 is 14 residues long. Per germline, CDR1 SGHDT and CDR2 YYEEEE. The CDR3 spells CASSRTGRRGAQYF. In DNA, the CDR3 is TGTGCCAGCAGTAGGACGGGACGACGGGGGGCCCAGTACTTC.

This chain uses TRBV30 with TRBJ1-5; the D gene is possibly TRBD1 (5 bases). Trimming stripped 3 bases from V and 2 bases from J, with 14 bases between. Germline lookup yields CDR1 GTSNPN and CDR2 SVGIG (reference sequence). The CDR3 runs to 15 residues. The CDR3 sequence is CAWRTGTGGNQPQHF. CDR3 coding DNA: TGTGCCTGGAGGACCGGGACGGGCGGCAATCAGCCCCAGCATTTT.

The gene calls are TRBV13 and TRBJ2-7, with D possibly matching TRBD2 (7 bases). The V gene's germline CDR1 is PRHDT and CDR2 FYEKMQ (reference sequence). Trimming stripped 4 bases from V and 5 bases from J, with 15 bases between. The CDR3 is made up of 14 amino acids. The CDR3 DNA is TGTGCCAGCAGCTCCGCCCGGGGGGCCGACGAGCAGTACTTC. This translates into CASSSARGADEQYF.

CDR3 DNA: TGTGCCAGCAGTTTTAAAGAGACCCAGTACTTC. Residues: CASSFKETQYF. This chain uses TRBV11-2 with TRBJ2-5, with D unclear. The length of the CDR3 is 11 residues. V shed 6 bases and J shed 3 bases, with 5 bases lying between them. From germline, CDR1 is SGHAT and CDR2 FQNNGV.

V and J are TRBV11-2 and TRBJ1-6, with 7 bases identical to TRBD1. Germline CDR1 SGHAT, CDR2 FQNNGV. This CDR3 region has 15 residues. V gave up 2 bases and J gave up 6 bases; unmatched junction bases: 4. The CDR3 bases are TGTGCCAGCAGCTTAAGACAGGGACGTAATTCACCCCTCCACTTT. Protein product: CASSLRQGRNSPLHF. Full variable domain (remainder filled in from reference TRBV11-2 and TRBJ1-6): EAGVAQSPRYKIIEKRQSVAFWCNPISGHATLYWYQQILGQGPKLLIQFQNNGVVDDSQLPKDRFSAERLKGVDSTLKIQPAKLEDSAVYLCASSLRQGRNSPLHFGNGTRLTVT.

V is TRBV5-1 and J is TRBJ2-1; the D gene is possibly TRBD2 (6 bases). The V end was cut by 4 bases, the J end by 5 bases, with 13 bases between. There are 14 residues in the CDR3. The germline gives CDR1 SGHRS, CDR2 YFSETQ. The CDR3 spells CASSLWRGNNEQFF. The CDR3 coding sequence is TGCGCCAGCAGCCTCTGGAGGGGCAACAATGAGCAGTTCTTC.

The chain links TRBV9 to TRBJ2-7; 7 bases agree with TRBD1. The CDR3 has 16 residues. Per germline, CDR1 SGDLS and CDR2 YYNGEE. The V segment lost 4 bases and the J segment 3 bases; nucleotides outside the gene matches: 13. CDR3 residues: CASSTGDRAGIYEQYF. CDR3 nucleotides: TGTGCCAGCAGCACCGGAGACAGGGCTGGGATCTACGAGCAGTACTTC.

This sequence joins TRBV30 and TRBJ1-1; D unresolved. With 0 bases removed from V and 7 bases from J, the gap between germline ends came to 9 bases. Germline CDR1 GTSNPN, CDR2 SVGIG (reference sequence). This CDR3 is built from 12 residues. The CDR3 reads CAWSVEEFEAFF. Here the CDR3 DNA reads TGTGCCTGGAGTGTAGAGGAGTTTGAAGCTTTCTTT.

This chain connects TRBV7-2 to TRBJ2-7; the D is unclear. V lost 3 bases, J lost 7 bases, and 13 bases lay in between. The germline CDR1 and CDR2 sequences are SGHTA and FQGNSA. The CDR3 consists of 13 residues. The CDR3 DNA is TGTGCCAGCAGCTTTGGTCCCAACCGGGAGCAGTACTTC. Its translation: CASSFGPNREQYF.

The chain is built from TRBV9 and TRBJ1-1; no clear D gene. Germline CDR1 reads SGDLS; CDR2 reads YYNGEE. The CDR3 extends over 13 amino acids. Trimming removed 4 bases from V and 1 base from J, with 8 bases in between. CDR3 loop: CASSPRTNTEAFF. Written as DNA, the CDR3 is TGTGCCAGCAGCCCGAGGACGAACACTGAAGCTTTCTTT.

The CDR3 spells CASSYTSEPLWGYTF. Written as DNA, the CDR3 is TGTGCCAGCAGCTATACAAGTGAACCCCTTTGGGGCTACACCTTC. This sequence joins TRBV5-4 and TRBJ1-2, with D unresolved. V was shortened by 3 bases and J by 8 bases, with 20 bases between the two germline ends. This CDR3 region has 15 residues. In germline, CDR1 is SGHNT, CDR2 YYREEE (reference sequence).